The 9 T cell receptor beta chains presented below share a single source sample, sequenced in a study of CD8 T cells in ankylosing spondylitis. Study results and limitations: Ankylosing spondylitis blood seemed to carry a telltale TCR beta motif made of fewer than 10 highly homologous variants.

Their antigen targets remain unknown. TCRdb analysed the 5' RACE reads with MiXCR anew, one entry per CDR3 protein. The repertoire has about 450,000 distinct CDR3 sequences, roughly 26% of them found once; the top ten carry 0.89%. Sequenced: blood, either unsorted or a sorted T cell fraction (not recorded which). Source of these receptors: a male donor with ankylosing spondylitis.

The chain joins TRBV12-3 or TRBV12-4 to TRBJ1-2, with D perhaps TRBD1 (5 bases). This CDR3 comprises 16 residues. V lost 6 bases, J lost 2 bases, and 19 bases lay in between. CDR3 in amino acids: CASRIGGWGVNYGYTF. CDR3 nucleotides: TGTGCCAGCAGAATCGGGGGATGGGGGGTAAACTATGGCTACACCTTC.

This clonotype was seen more than once but under ten times. The rearrangement joins TRBV5-1 to TRBJ2-5; 7 bases match TRBD1. CDR1 and CDR2 (germline): SGHRS, YFSETQ. The CDR3 covers 13 residues. The junction had 4 bases not matched to a gene; V was cut back by 3 bases and J by 5 bases. CDR3 bases: TGCGCCAGCAGCTGGAACAGGGGTGAGACCCAGTACTTC. Its translation is CASSWNRGETQYF.

This clonotype appeared a few times. This chain joins TRBV29-1 and TRBJ2-7; D is perhaps TRBD1 (6 bases). Germline V CDR1 and CDR2: SQVTM, ANQGSEA. V lost 6 bases to trimming and J lost 4 bases, with 13 bases between them. The CDR3 has 12 amino acids. The CDR3 region is CSVADSEYEQYV. CDR3 nucleotide sequence: TGCAGCGTCGCGGACAGCGAATACGAGCAGTACGTC.

This clonotype was seen only a few times. The chain links TRBV12-3 or TRBV12-4 to TRBJ1-2; the match to TRBD1 covers 7 bases. This CDR3 is 14 amino acids long. V trimming: 3 bases; J trimming: 3 bases; junction bases outside the gene matches: 4. The CDR3 sequence: CASSLRGLDYGYTF. The CDR3 DNA reads as TGTGCCAGCAGTTTGAGGGGGCTGGACTATGGCTACACCTTC.

The chain uses TRBV25-1 and TRBJ2-5, with no clear D. Trimming took 6 bases from V and 2 from J, leaving 16 bases between them. The V gene's germline CDR1 is MGHDK and CDR2 SYGVNS. The CDR3 is 15 amino acids. This CDR3 is CASSPGRINQETQYF. CDR3 nucleotides: TGTGCCAGCAGCCCCGGGCGGATAAATCAAGAGACCCAGTACTTC.

This clonotype was detected a few times. The chain combines TRBV5-1 with TRBJ2-1, with 7 positions matching TRBD1. The germline gives CDR1 SGHRS, CDR2 YFSETQ. Trimming at V came to 3 bases and at J to 2 bases, leaving 11 bases not matched to a gene. The CDR3 sequence is 17 residues long. The CDR3 region has the DNA TGCGCCAGCAGCTCCCGACAGGGAGAGTTCGCCTACAATGAGCAGTTCTTC. This translates into CASSSRQGEFAYNEQFF.

This chain uses TRBV4-2 with TRBJ2-7; D remains ambiguous. V lost 0 bases and J 2 bases, leaving 5 bases between the germline ends. Germline-derived CDR1 and CDR2 are LGHNA and YNFKEQ. CDR3 length equals 13 residues. The CDR3 spells CASSQDKPYEQYF. As DNA, the CDR3 is TGTGCCAGCAGCCAAGATAAGCCCTACGAGCAGTACTTC.

V usage is TRBV7-9 and J usage is TRBJ2-7, with TRBD2 matching 9 bases. Germline trimming cut 4 bases from V and 2 bases from J; bases unmatched to any gene: 6. The CDR3 extends over 15 amino acids. Germline assignment: CDR1 SEHNR and CDR2 FQNEAQ (reference sequence). CDR3: CASSSRAGGPYEQYF. Here the CDR3 DNA reads TGTGCCAGCAGCTCAAGGGCGGGAGGGCCCTACGAGCAGTACTTC.

This clonotype has more than one count but fewer than ten. V usage is TRBV7-2 and J usage is TRBJ2-5; D is ambiguous. Germline CDR1 reads SGHTA; CDR2 reads FQGNSA. The CDR3 totals 16 residues. The V gene lost 1 base and the J gene lost 5 bases, with 17 bases spanning the gap. The CDR3 reads CASSLVFVSRSETQYF. The DNA for the CDR3 is TGTGCCAGCAGCTTAGTGTTCGTGAGCAGGTCGGAGACCCAGTACTTC.